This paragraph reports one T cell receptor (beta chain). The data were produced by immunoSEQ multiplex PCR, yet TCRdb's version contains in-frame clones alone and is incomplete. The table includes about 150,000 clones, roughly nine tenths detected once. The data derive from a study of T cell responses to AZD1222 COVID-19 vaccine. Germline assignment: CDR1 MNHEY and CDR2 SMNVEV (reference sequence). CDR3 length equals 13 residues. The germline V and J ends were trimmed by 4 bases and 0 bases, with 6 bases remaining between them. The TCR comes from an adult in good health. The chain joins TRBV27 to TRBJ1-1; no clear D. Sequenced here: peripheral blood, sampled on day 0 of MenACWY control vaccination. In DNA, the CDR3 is TGTGCCAGCAGTTCGGGATTGAACACTGAAGCTTTCTTT. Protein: CASSSGLNTEAFF.